One sample yielded the 17 T cell receptor beta chains listed below, sequenced in a study of blood T cells in healthy people across ages. Primers used in a second PCR of roughly 7 to 11 cycles were a sample-barcoded 5' primer and a J-beta primer mix. TCRdb re-derived calls from the 5' RACE reads in MiXCR, one entry per CDR3 protein. The sample has over 1,300,000 distinct CDR3 sequences; 45% to 70% are singletons. The sample was blood. The receptors were gathered from a man aged 18 to 30 in good health.

This clonotype was found a few times. The rearrangement uses TRBV6-6 and TRBJ2-7, with D perhaps being TRBD1 or TRBD2 (6 bases each). V was pared by 7 bases and J by 2 bases, with 15 bases between. Germline V gene sequence: CDR1 MNHNY, CDR2 SVGAGI (reference sequence). The CDR3 covers 14 residues. CDR3 coding DNA: TGTGCCAGCACCTATCGGGGGCCAGCCTACGAGCAGTACTTC. Its protein product is CASTYRGPAYEQYF.

In this sample, this clonotype turned up once. The V call is TRBV29-1, the J call TRBJ2-2; 14 nucleotides agree with TRBD2. Unmatched junction bases numbered 8, after V lost 4 bases and J lost 1 base. CDR3 length: 18 amino acids. Per the germline V gene, CDR1 is SQVTM and CDR2 is ANQGSEA. As DNA, the CDR3 is TGCAGCGTTGTCGAACGAGGACTAGCGGGAGGGAACACCGGGGAGCTGTTTTTT. Translation: CSVVERGLAGGNTGELFF.

This chain uses TRBV20-1 with TRBJ1-1; D possibly corresponds to TRBD1 (6 bases). The germline V and J ends were trimmed by 7 bases and 3 bases, with 15 bases remaining between them. Germline V gene data show CDR1 as DFQATT and CDR2 as SNEGSKA (reference sequence). The CDR3 has 13 amino acids. CDR3 sequence: CSGWDISHTEAFF. DNA for the CDR3: TGCAGTGGGTGGGACATTTCCCACACTGAAGCTTTCTTT.

This clonotype was seen a few times. The rearrangement joins TRBV24-1 to TRBJ2-3, with D unclear. Germline V CDR1 and CDR2: KGHDR, SFDVKD. The CDR3 contains 15 residues. The V gene lost 5 bases and the J gene lost 1 base, with 12 bases spanning the gap. CDR3 bases: TGTGCCACCAGTGCCCCGACCTGGGGCACAGATACGCAGTATTTT. Protein: CATSAPTWGTDTQYF.

The CDR3 DNA is TGCAGTGCCCCGGACGGAGGATCGGTTGGGGAGCTGTTTTTT. Its protein is CSAPDGGSVGELFF. V is TRBV20-1 and J is TRBJ2-2; maybe TRBD2 (5 bases). The ends were cut back, 6 bases at V and 8 bases at J, with 19 bases in the middle. The CDR3 extends over 14 amino acids. CDR1 and CDR2 from the germline V gene are DFQATT and SNEGSKA (reference sequence).

The CDR3 here is CASSQVLGAYGYTF. As DNA, the CDR3 is TGTGCCAGCAGCCAAGTTTTAGGGGCCTATGGCTACACCTTC. This chain connects TRBV3-1 to TRBJ1-2; D is perhaps TRBD1 (5 bases). V was cut by 1 base and J by 4 bases, with 10 bases left in between. The CDR3 is made up of 14 amino acids. The germline V gene encodes CDR1 LGHDT and CDR2 YNNKEL (reference sequence).

The chain uses TRBV6-2 or TRBV6-3 and TRBJ2-1; 7 nucleotides agree with TRBD2. Germline CDR1 MNHEY, CDR2 SVGEGT. V trimming: 6 bases; J trimming: 9 bases; junction bases outside the gene matches: 11. The CDR3 is made up of 14 amino acids. In nucleotides, the CDR3 is TGTGCCAGCAGGCCCACCGGGTCGGGGGGTGAGCAGTTCTTC. The encoded protein is CASRPTGSGGEQFF.

CDR3 sequence reads: CASSSRDRPNEQYF. In DNA form, the CDR3 reads TGTGCCAGCAGTAGCCGGGACAGGCCCAACGAGCAGTACTTC. V and J are TRBV12-3 or TRBV12-4 and TRBJ2-7; 8 bases line up with TRBD1. With V trimmed by 5 bases and J by 5 bases, 8 bases remained unmatched. This CDR3 contains 14 residues.

The gene calls are TRBV15 and TRBJ1-4, with D perhaps matching TRBD1 (6 bases). The CDR3 runs to 14 residues. The V and J ends lost 7 bases and 1 base respectively, with 10 bases between them. CDR1 is LNHNV and CDR2 is YYDKDF in the germline V gene (reference sequence). This chain's CDR3 is CATTDRRTNEKLFF. In DNA, the CDR3 is TGTGCCACCACCGACAGGCGAACTAATGAAAAACTGTTTTTT.

The chain has TRBV27 and TRBJ1-4; possible D gene TRBD1, 5 bases. Looked up from germline, CDR1 is MNHEY and CDR2 is SMNVEV (reference sequence). This CDR3 contains 14 residues. V lost 1 base to trimming and J lost 8 bases, with 11 bases between them. CDR3 in DNA: TGTGCCAGCAGTTTATTCCCCAGGGACGAAAAACTGTTTTTT. Protein sequence: CASSLFPRDEKLFF.

The chain is built from TRBV7-3 and TRBJ2-3; 7 nucleotides align to TRBD2. Trimming removed 6 bases from V and 2 bases from J; junction bases left unmatched: 8. The CDR3 totals 15 residues. Germline V CDR1 and CDR2: SGHTA, FQGTGA. The chain's CDR3 is CASSLGTKLTDTQYF. As DNA, the CDR3 is TGTGCCAGCAGTCTTGGGACTAAACTCACAGATACGCAGTATTTT.

The V and J genes are TRBV20-1 and TRBJ2-3; TRBD2 agrees at 9 bases. CDR1 and CDR2 from the germline V gene are DFQATT and SNEGSKA (reference sequence). The CDR3 has 14 residues. The CDR3 is CSARAGGPRDTQYF. The CDR3 nucleotides read TGCAGCGCTCGGGCGGGAGGGCCTCGAGATACGCAGTATTTT.

This chain connects TRBV15 to TRBJ1-4; maybe TRBD1 (5 bases). Germline assignment: CDR1 LNHNV and CDR2 YYDKDF (reference sequence). The CDR3 has 18 amino acids. With 1 base removed from V and 0 bases from J, the gap between germline ends came to 15 bases. The CDR3 loop reads CATSRVLPRDPTNEKLFF. The CDR3 region has the DNA TGTGCCACCAGCAGAGTCCTCCCTAGGGACCCAACTAATGAAAAACTGTTTTTT.

This clonotype has a handful of counts. The chain joins TRBV5-1 to TRBJ1-1; D is unresolved. The CDR3 extends over 13 amino acids. CDR1 and CDR2 (germline): SGHRS, YFSETQ. V gave up 0 bases and J gave up 10 bases, with 13 bases separating them. The CDR3, as DNA: TGCGCCAGCAGCTTGGAAAGCTCTGTCGTAGCTTTCTTT. Amino acid sequence: CASSLESSVVAFF. Full variable domain (remainder filled in from reference TRBV5-1 and TRBJ1-1): KAGVTQTPRYLIKTRGQQVTLSCSPISGHRSVSWYQQTPGQGLQFLFEYFSETQRNKGNFPGRFSGRQFSNSRSEMNVSTLELGDSALYLCASSLESSVVAFFGQGTRLTVV.

The gene calls are TRBV3-1 and TRBJ2-5; the D gene is possibly TRBD1 (5 bases). This CDR3 contains 13 residues. The germline V and J ends were trimmed by 6 bases and 4 bases, with 12 bases remaining between them. Germline assignment: CDR1 LGHDT and CDR2 YNNKEL (reference sequence). The CDR3 protein is CASRDRVRETQYF. The DNA for the CDR3 is TGTGCCAGCAGAGACAGAGTGCGAGAGACCCAGTACTTC.

The chain couples TRBV3-1 to TRBJ1-1; D remains unclear. CDR3 length: 18 amino acids. The germline CDR1 and CDR2 sequences are LGHDT and YNNKEL (reference sequence). Deletions cut 2 bases from V and 1 base from J, with 20 bases between. The CDR3 protein is CASSQWTLAGRANTEAFF. In DNA form, the CDR3 reads TGTGCCAGCAGCCAATGGACCCTGGCCGGGAGGGCGAACACTGAAGCTTTCTTT. The complete variable domain, with remaining parts taken from reference TRBV3-1 and TRBJ1-1, reads DTAVSQTPKYLVTQMGNDKSIKCEQNLGHDTMYWYKQDSKKFLKIMFSYNNKELIINETVPNRFSPKSPDKAHLNLHINSLELGDSAVYFCASSQWTLAGRANTEAFFGQGTRLTVV.

The chain is built from TRBV4-2 and TRBJ1-1; D might be TRBD1 (6 bases). CDR1 and CDR2 (germline): LGHNA, YNFKEQ. The CDR3 spans 15 residues. Between the trimmed V and J ends, which lost 4 bases and 1 base, there was a span of 13 bases. In DNA, the CDR3 is TGTGCCAGCAGCCCAGCCGCGACAGGGAACACTGAAGCTTTCTTT. Amino acids: CASSPAATGNTEAFF.